This passage covers 23 T cell receptor beta chains from one sample sequenced in a study of T cell repertoires in cytomegalovirus infection. TCRdb recomputed calls from the reads with MiXCR, one row per CDR3 protein. The sample includes 480,000 or so distinct CDR3 sequences, 10% to 12% of them seen just once. Sequenced sample: PBMCs. The receptors here all came from a human donor in good health (CMV status not recorded). Some clones in this sample may be carry-over from other donors' samples.

This clonotype appeared many times. The gene calls are TRBV20-1 and TRBJ2-4, with D possibly matching TRBD1 (5 bases). The CDR3 consists of 16 residues. Germline assignment: CDR1 DFQATT and CDR2 SNEGSKA (reference sequence). Trimming shortened V by 2 bases and J by 5 bases, and 19 bases separated the two germline ends. CDR3 nucleotides: TGCAGTGCTAGAAGTGAGTTCTCGACAGTCCAAAACATTCAGTACTTC. Its protein is CSARSEFSTVQNIQYF.

This clonotype was seen at least ten times. The V call is TRBV2, the J call TRBJ1-2; weak D call: TRBD1 (5 bases). The germline CDR1 and CDR2 sequences are SNHLY and FYNNEI. The CDR3 extends over 13 amino acids. V was clipped by 3 bases and J by 11 bases, with 16 bases between them. For the CDR3, the DNA is TGTGCCAGCAGTGATATCAGGGAAGGAAGTTACACCTTC. Protein: CASSDIREGSYTF.

This clonotype came up many times. The chain carries TRBV19 and TRBJ1-1; unclear D gene. V was clipped by 1 base and J by 5 bases, with 8 bases between them. The V gene's germline CDR1 is LNHDA and CDR2 SQIVND (reference sequence). There are 13 residues in the CDR3. CDR3 sequence reads: CASSIGEGTEAFF. DNA of the CDR3: TGTGCCAGTAGTATAGGCGAAGGGACTGAAGCTTTCTTT.

V usage is TRBV5-5 and J usage is TRBJ2-2, with 8 bases lining up with TRBD1. Germline V gene sequence: CDR1 SGHKS, CDR2 YYEKEE (reference sequence). With 4 bases clipped from V and 3 bases from J, the junction kept 5 bases outside the gene matches. CDR3 length: 15 residues. This CDR3 reads CASSPVDRDTGELFF. The CDR3, as DNA: TGTGCCAGCAGCCCGGTGGACAGGGACACCGGGGAGCTGTTTTTT.

This clonotype came up a few times. V is TRBV19 and J is TRBJ1-1; tentative D call: TRBD1 (5 bases). The CDR3 has 13 amino acids. The V and J ends lost 5 bases and 7 bases respectively, with 14 bases between them. The germline CDR1 and CDR2 sequences are LNHDA and SQIVND (reference sequence). CDR3 residues: CASSGWTNLEAFF. The DNA of the CDR3 is TGTGCCAGTAGTGGCTGGACAAATCTTGAAGCTTTCTTT.

This clonotype has at least ten counts. V is TRBV7-9 and J is TRBJ1-6; D is perhaps TRBD1 (5 bases). The V end was cut by 5 bases, the J end by 4 bases, with 15 bases between. Germline V CDR1 and CDR2: SEHNR, FQNEAQ (reference sequence). The CDR3 spans 16 residues. The CDR3 reads CASSTSGTPYNSPLHF. The CDR3 bases are TGTGCCAGCAGCACCTCCGGGACTCCATATAATTCACCCCTCCACTTT. Supplemented by reference TRBV7-9 and TRBJ1-6, the full variable domain reads DTGVSQNPRHKITKRGQNVTFRCDPISEHNRLYWYRQTLGQGPEFLTYFQNEAQLEKSRLLSDRFSAERPKGSFSTLEIQRTEQGDSAMYLCASSTSGTPYNSPLHFGNGTRLTVT.

Ten or more counts support this clonotype. The rearrangement links TRBV5-6 to TRBJ2-7; D perhaps matches TRBD1 (5 bases). Germline loops: CDR1 SGHDT, CDR2 YYEEEE. Trimming removed 0 bases at V and 2 bases at J, with 15 bases between. The CDR3 is 16 amino acids. The CDR3 loop reads CASSLGGRAGPYEQYF. The DNA for the CDR3 is TGTGCCAGCAGCTTGGGGGGCAGGGCTGGGCCCTACGAGCAGTACTTC.

This clonotype was detected ten times or more. This chain joins TRBV7-2 and TRBJ2-3, with TRBD1 matching 7 bases. This CDR3 is 16 amino acids long. Germline V gene data show CDR1 as SGHTA and CDR2 as FQGNSA. Germline trimming cut 6 bases from V and 3 bases from J; bases unmatched to any gene: 12. The CDR3 protein is CASRHPDRSATDTQYF. In DNA, the CDR3 is TGTGCCAGCAGACACCCGGACAGGTCGGCGACAGATACGCAGTATTTT.

This clonotype was detected only a few times. This sequence joins TRBV5-8 and TRBJ2-3; D is perhaps TRBD1 or TRBD2 (6 bases each). Germline V gene data show CDR1 as SGHTS and CDR2 as YDEGEE. The CDR3 sequence is 14 residues long. The V gene lost 4 bases and the J gene lost 7 bases, with 16 bases spanning the gap. The CDR3 DNA reads TGTGCCAGCAGCCGGAGGGACACACTCCATACGCAGTATTTT. Its translation is CASSRRDTLHTQYF.

There are many counts of this clonotype. The genes are TRBV7-9 and TRBJ2-5; D possibly corresponds to TRBD1 (6 bases). The CDR3 is 15 amino acids. Germline loops: CDR1 SEHNR, CDR2 FQNEAQ (reference sequence). The V and J ends lost 0 bases and 2 bases respectively, with 10 bases between them. Written as DNA, the CDR3 is TGTGCCAGCAGCTTAGCGAGGGGGAATCAAGAGACCCAGTACTTC. It is translated as CASSLARGNQETQYF.

The genes are TRBV20-1 and TRBJ1-5, with unresolved D. Trimming pared 0 bases from V and 10 bases from J, leaving 16 bases between. Per germline, CDR1 DFQATT and CDR2 SNEGSKA (reference sequence). The CDR3 length is 14 residues. DNA of the CDR3: TGCAGTGCTAGAGATTACGGCTGGGAAGGACCCCAGCATTTT. This translates into CSARDYGWEGPQHF.

In this sample, this clonotype turned up many times. The chain couples TRBV7-2 to TRBJ2-1, with 8 bases fitting TRBD2. The CDR3 length is 14 residues. The V and J ends lost 5 bases and 2 bases, in that order; junction bases with no gene match: 2. The germline V gene has CDR1 SGHTA and CDR2 FQGNSA. The CDR3 sequence is CASSSGSPYNEQFF. The CDR3, as DNA: TGTGCCAGCAGCAGCGGGAGCCCCTACAATGAGCAGTTCTTC.

The gene calls are TRBV20-1 and TRBJ2-7; D gene uncertain. This CDR3 region has 15 residues. V lost 0 bases to trimming and J lost 4 bases, with 16 bases between them. CDR1 and CDR2 (germline): DFQATT, SNEGSKA (reference sequence). DNA of the CDR3: TGCAGTGCTAGAGATACCTCGGAACCCCCATACGAGCAGTACTTC. This gives the protein CSARDTSEPPYEQYF.

This clonotype was detected only a few times. The J gene is TRBJ2-7, the V gene TRBV6-1, with D unresolved. Germline lookup yields CDR1 MNHNS and CDR2 SASEGT. V was pared by 8 bases and J by 2 bases, with 7 bases between. The CDR3 sequence is 11 residues long. The CDR3, as DNA: TGTGCCAGCTATAGCCCCTACGAGCAGTACTTC. This codes for CASYSPYEQYF.

This clonotype was counted at least ten times. V is TRBV7-9 and J is TRBJ1-6; D might be TRBD1 (5 bases). This CDR3 is built from 19 residues. With 3 bases removed from V and 7 bases from J, the gap between germline ends came to 25 bases. The germline gives CDR1 SEHNR, CDR2 FQNEAQ (reference sequence). For the CDR3, the DNA is TGTGCCAGCAGCTTCTTAGGCCGGGGACGGAATTATGCGAATTCACCCCTCCACTTT. This gives the protein CASSFLGRGRNYANSPLHF.

The table lists this clonotype with many counts. The V call is TRBV7-2, the J call TRBJ1-4; D gene ambiguous. This CDR3 comprises 15 residues. V lost 2 bases and J lost 4, with 11 bases in between. The germline V gene encodes CDR1 SGHTA and CDR2 FQGNSA. The CDR3 bases are TGTGCCAGCAGCTTAAATGGCGGAATTAATGAAAAACTGTTTTTT. This codes for CASSLNGGINEKLFF.

The V and J genes are TRBV10-3 and TRBJ2-1; the match to TRBD2 covers 13 bases. The CDR3 runs to 15 residues. The trim removed 4 bases at V and 9 bases at J, leaving 6 bases unmatched. Germline CDR1 ENHRY, CDR2 SYGVKD. CDR3: CAISGTSGGPTEQFF. The DNA of the CDR3 is TGTGCCATCAGTGGGACTAGCGGGGGCCCCACTGAGCAGTTCTTC.

This clonotype was seen only a few times. The V gene is TRBV19, the J gene TRBJ1-5; D uncertain. The CDR3 runs to 14 residues. Trimming left V 7 bases short and J 5 bases short, with 15 bases between. The germline CDR1 and CDR2 sequences are LNHDA and SQIVND (reference sequence). Written as DNA, the CDR3 is TGTGCCAGTAACATCCGGGGTTGGGATCAGCCCCAGCATTTT. It yields the protein CASNIRGWDQPQHF.

The V and J genes are TRBV18 and TRBJ2-2; 7 bases align to TRBD1. With 5 bases clipped from V and 0 bases from J, the junction kept 3 bases outside the gene matches. The germline V gene encodes CDR1 KGHSH and CDR2 LQKENI. The CDR3 is made up of 15 amino acids. In nucleotides, the CDR3 is TGTGCCAGCTCAGGGGGACAGTCGAACACCGGGGAGCTGTTTTTT. Amino acids: CASSGGQSNTGELFF.

The V gene is TRBV28, the J gene TRBJ1-2, with a weak D call TRBD1 (5 bases). The CDR3 totals 15 residues. Between the trimmed V and J ends, which lost 7 bases and 1 base, there was a span of 16 bases. Looked up from germline, CDR1 is MDHEN and CDR2 is SYDVKM. The CDR3 loop is CASNDRDRDNYGYTF. The CDR3 nucleotides read TGTGCCAGCAATGACCGGGACCGGGATAACTATGGCTACACCTTC.

This clonotype was detected ten times or more. CDR3 protein: CASSVTDRPNTEAFF. In DNA form, the CDR3 reads TGTGCCAGCAGCGTGACAGACCGGCCGAACACTGAAGCTTTCTTT. The chain recombines TRBV5-6 with TRBJ1-1, with a tentative D call TRBD1 (5 bases). This CDR3 region has 15 residues. V lost 4 bases, J lost 1 base, and 14 bases lay in between. The germline V gene has CDR1 SGHDT and CDR2 YYEEEE.

As regards this clonotype: Germline and junction disagree at one end, which may indicate a read error. The chain combines TRBV5-1 with TRBJ1-2; weak D call: TRBD1 (6 bases). Germline loops: CDR1 SGHRS, CDR2 YFSETQ. This CDR3 is built from 13 residues. The CDR3 loop reads CASNLGGTYDYTF. CDR3 nucleotides: TGCGCCAGCAACCTAGGGGGGACATATGACTACACCTTC.

This clonotype was counted many times. The chain carries TRBV27 and TRBJ2-1, with a tentative D call TRBD2 (6 bases). CDR1 and CDR2 (germline): MNHEY, SMNVEV (reference sequence). The germline V and J ends were trimmed by 8 bases and 3 bases, with 14 bases remaining between them. There are 14 residues in the CDR3. Written as DNA, the CDR3 is TGTGCCAGCGGTCGGGACTCCGACTACAATGAGCAGTTCTTC. This gives the protein CASGRDSDYNEQFF.